The next 25 T cell receptor beta chains were all read from a single sample in a study of cytomegalovirus exposure and HLA in healthy donors. Use of 60 Vbeta and 13 Jbeta primers characterized the PCR. Profiling relied on immunoSEQ multiplex PCR, and the TCRdb table lists in-frame clones only, not all of them. The table has about 160,000 clones, about four fifths seen once. Source material: PBMCs. All receptors derive from a woman in her 50s in good health and CMV-seronegative.

Remarks on this clone: Germline and junction disagree at one end, which may indicate a read error. The V call is TRBV6-1, the J call TRBJ2-7, with 12 bases matching TRBD2. Germline CDR1 is MNHNS and CDR2 is SASEGT. This CDR3 is 14 amino acids long. CDR3 DNA sequence: TGTGCCAGCAGTGAAGCGGGACTAGCGGGTAACGTGCACTTC. Protein: CASSEAGLAGNVHF.

The chain couples TRBV9 to TRBJ1-2; 11 nucleotides line up with TRBD1. The CDR3 has 13 amino acids. Germline-derived CDR1 and CDR2 are SGDLS and YYNGEE. After removal of 4 bases from V and 7 bases from J, the junction contained 3 bases not matched to a gene. This chain's CDR3 is CASSIGTGGGYTF. The CDR3 DNA reads TGTGCCAGCAGCATCGGGACAGGGGGTGGCTACACCTTC.

The chain links TRBV4-2 to TRBJ1-3, with unresolved D. The CDR3 is made up of 17 amino acids. Between the trimmed V and J ends, which lost 0 bases and 0 bases, there was a span of 12 bases. Germline CDR1 reads LGHNA; CDR2 reads YNFKEQ. CDR3 residues: CASSQDRGGFSGNTIYF. The CDR3 coding sequence is TGTGCCAGCAGCCAAGATCGGGGAGGGTTCTCTGGAAACACCATATATTTT.

This clone was seen a handful of times. The chain is built from TRBV6-6 and TRBJ1-6, with 9 bases identical to TRBD1. Germline CDR1 MNHNY, CDR2 SVGAGI (reference sequence). The V gene end was trimmed by 8 bases and the J gene end by 10 bases; junction bases not matched to a gene: 6. The CDR3 has 13 amino acids. The CDR3 reads CASRTGDMSPLHF. The CDR3, as DNA: TGTGCCAGCCGGACAGGGGATATGTCACCCCTCCACTTT.

The chain is built from TRBV13 and TRBJ2-1; 8 bases agree with TRBD2. This CDR3 is 16 amino acids long. The germline V gene encodes CDR1 PRHDT and CDR2 FYEKMQ (reference sequence). J was trimmed by 4 bases and V by 5 bases; bases with no gene match: 10. The CDR3 DNA sequence: TGTGCCAGCAGCCCAACTTCCAGCGGGGGATACAATGAGCAGTTCTTC. Translating it yields CASSPTSSGGYNEQFF.

This clone was detected once. This chain connects TRBV7-9 to TRBJ2-3, with TRBD2 as a possible D gene (5 bases). This CDR3 has 15 residues. The V and J ends lost 4 bases and 2 bases respectively, with 13 bases between them. The germline V gene encodes CDR1 SEHNR and CDR2 FQNEAQ (reference sequence). In DNA, the CDR3 is TGTGCCAGCAGCTGGAGGAGCCCCAACACAGATACGCAGTATTTT. Residues: CASSWRSPNTDTQYF.

This clone was seen a few times. The chain uses TRBV7-2 and TRBJ2-1; 9 bases map to TRBD2. Germline CDR1 reads SGHTA; CDR2 reads FQGNSA. The junction had 11 bases not matched to a gene; V was cut back by 7 bases and J by 10 bases. The CDR3 extends over 14 amino acids. CDR3: CASTPGPTSGEQFF. Here the CDR3 DNA reads TGTGCCAGCACCCCAGGGCCTACTAGCGGGGAGCAGTTCTTC.

CDR3 DNA sequence: TGTGCCAGCAGGGGAGTAGCGGGAGCCCTAACAAATGAGCAGTTCTTC. This codes for CASRGVAGALTNEQFF. This rearrangement joins TRBV28 to TRBJ2-1; 9 bases align to TRBD2. The CDR3 covers 16 residues. Germline V gene sequence: CDR1 MDHEN, CDR2 SYDVKM. Trimming at V came to 6 bases and at J to 7 bases, leaving 13 bases not matched to a gene.

This rearrangement joins TRBV6-6 to TRBJ1-1; 9 bases agree with TRBD1. CDR1 MNHNY and CDR2 SVGAGI come from the germline V gene (reference sequence). The CDR3 is made up of 15 amino acids. Losses at the gene ends were 7 bases for V and 5 bases for J; bases not matched to a gene: 11. For the CDR3, the DNA is TGTGCCAGCAAACTAACAGGGGGCACAGGGACTGAAGCTTTCTTT. It codes for CASKLTGGTGTEAFF.

The chain is built from TRBV2 and TRBJ1-4; no firm D call. The germline gives CDR1 SNHLY, CDR2 FYNNEI. The CDR3 sequence is 14 residues long. The V end lost 4 bases, the J end lost 6 bases, and 12 bases lay between the germline ends. This CDR3 is CASSGGGRYEKLFF. The DNA of the CDR3 is TGTGCCAGCAGTGGGGGAGGTCGGTATGAAAAACTGTTTTTT.

The rearrangement joins TRBV19 to TRBJ1-1, with TRBD1 matching over 11 bases. The germline V gene encodes CDR1 LNHDA and CDR2 SQIVND (reference sequence). Losses at the gene ends were 5 bases for V and 3 bases for J; bases not matched to a gene: 5. The CDR3 length is 15 residues. The CDR3 region is CASSDRDRGDTEAFF. CDR3 nucleotide sequence: TGTGCCAGTAGTGACCGGGACAGGGGGGACACTGAAGCTTTCTTT.

The gene calls are TRBV19 and TRBJ1-1, with TRBD1 as a possible D gene (5 bases). Germline CDR1 and CDR2: LNHDA and SQIVND (reference sequence). The CDR3 consists of 16 residues. V was shortened by 3 bases and J by 6 bases, with 20 bases between the two germline ends. CDR3 bases: TGTGCCAGTAGTATCACAGGATCACTCTCGAAAGCTGAAGCTTTCTTT. As protein: CASSITGSLSKAEAFF.

The rearrangement uses TRBV7-9 and TRBJ1-2, with 7 bases aligning to TRBD1. The CDR3 has 15 amino acids. Trimming cost V 0 bases and J 2 bases; bases outside gene matches: 3. Germline V gives CDR1 SEHNR, CDR2 FQNEAQ (reference sequence). The CDR3 region is CASSLAGQPNYGYTF. In DNA, the CDR3 is TGTGCCAGCAGCTTAGCGGGACAGCCAAACTATGGCTACACCTTC.

In this sample, this clone turned up a few times. This chain connects TRBV4-3 to TRBJ1-1; D is undetermined. Trimming took off 0 bases at V and 0 bases at J, with 8 bases between the two ends. The CDR3 consists of 15 residues. Germline V gene sequence: CDR1 LGHNA, CDR2 YSLEER. In DNA, the CDR3 is TGCGCCAGCAGCCAAGATGGAGGCATGAACACTGAAGCTTTCTTT. This codes for CASSQDGGMNTEAFF.

This chain connects TRBV7-2 to TRBJ1-5; D is unresolved. This CDR3 comprises 15 residues. Germline CDR1 is SGHTA and CDR2 is FQGNSA. The ends were cut back, 1 base at V and 1 base at J, with 8 bases in the middle. CDR3 residues: CASSLGGASNQPQHF. For the CDR3, the DNA is TGTGCCAGCAGCTTAGGAGGAGCAAGCAATCAGCCCCAGCATTTT.

The V gene is TRBV19, the J gene TRBJ2-1; 10 nucleotides match TRBD2. Germline CDR1 reads LNHDA; CDR2 reads SQIVND (reference sequence). The CDR3 contains 16 residues. J was trimmed by 2 bases and V by 6 bases; bases with no gene match: 7. CDR3 sequence: CASRDSGGQTYNEQFF. CDR3 coding DNA: TGTGCCAGTAGAGATAGCGGGGGGCAAACCTACAATGAGCAGTTCTTC.

The CDR3 reads CASSFGGRDGYTF. In DNA form, the CDR3 reads TGTGCCAGCAGCTTCGGGGGGCGGGATGGCTACACCTTC. The V gene is TRBV7-9, the J gene TRBJ1-2, with D tentatively TRBD1 (6 bases). With 3 bases removed from V and 6 bases from J, the gap between germline ends came to 11 bases. CDR1 and CDR2 from the germline V gene are SEHNR and FQNEAQ (reference sequence). The CDR3 is 13 amino acids.

The V gene is TRBV13, the J gene TRBJ1-1; 8 bases are a match to TRBD1. The CDR3 spans 14 residues. J was trimmed by 1 base and V by 5 bases; bases with no gene match: 3. Germline-derived CDR1 and CDR2 are PRHDT and FYEKMQ (reference sequence). The CDR3 sequence is CASSMGTGNTEAFF. The CDR3 DNA sequence: TGTGCCAGCAGCATGGGGACAGGGAACACTGAAGCTTTCTTT.

V and J are TRBV7-3 and TRBJ1-1, with D possibly TRBD1 on 6 matching bases. V dropped 2 bases and J dropped 8 bases, with 12 bases sitting between them. Germline V gene lookup returns CDR1 SGHTA and CDR2 FQGTGA. The CDR3 is 13 residues long. CDR3 amino acids: CASSLGTGTEAFF. The CDR3 region has the DNA TGTGCCAGCAGCTTAGGAACCGGGACAGAAGCTTTCTTT.

The chain employs TRBV6-5 and TRBJ2-7, with TRBD1 identical over 7 bases. V trimming: 2 bases; J trimming: 0 bases; junction bases outside the gene matches: 4. This CDR3 spans 15 amino acids. The germline gives CDR1 MNHEY, CDR2 SVGAGI. Written as DNA, the CDR3 is TGTGCCAGCAGTTACCGGGACAGTAGCTCCTACGAGCAGTACTTC. This gives the protein CASSYRDSSSYEQYF.

This chain uses TRBV6-1 with TRBJ2-7, with D hard to call. Germline V CDR1 and CDR2: MNHNS, SASEGT. The CDR3 is 14 amino acids. Trimming removed 1 base at V and 1 base at J, with 8 bases between. The CDR3 coding sequence is TGTGCCAGCAGTGAAGTCCCTCCGTCCTACGAGCAGTACTTC. Translation: CASSEVPPSYEQYF.

The gene calls are TRBV29-1 and TRBJ1-2; no clear D gene. This CDR3 region has 12 residues. CDR1 and CDR2 (germline): SQVTM, ANQGSEA. With 7 bases removed from V and 7 bases from J, the gap between germline ends came to 16 bases. The CDR3 DNA sequence: TGCAGCGCCCCCGCGGGAGCGGGTGGCTACACCTTC. Translating it yields CSAPAGAGGYTF.

This clone was seen only a few times. CDR3 region: CASSFAGTGLPGELFF. As DNA, the CDR3 is TGTGCCAGCAGCTTCGCCGGGACAGGGCTCCCCGGGGAGCTGTTTTTT. V gene TRBV7-3 combines with J gene TRBJ2-2; 9 positions match TRBD1. Germline CDR1 SGHTA, CDR2 FQGTGA. The CDR3 is 16 amino acids. The junction had 8 bases not matched to a gene; V was cut back by 3 bases and J by 6 bases.

This clone has a handful of counts. The J gene is TRBJ2-5, the V gene TRBV5-6, with 10 positions matching TRBD2. This CDR3 is 15 amino acids long. Per germline, CDR1 SGHDT and CDR2 YYEEEE. Trimming removed 4 bases from V and 7 bases from J; junction bases left unmatched: 10. The chain's CDR3 is CASSPPGSGGLTQYF. For the CDR3, the DNA is TGTGCCAGCAGCCCTCCGGGTAGCGGGGGGTTGACCCAGTACTTC.

By its share, this clone is medium-sized (0.01 to 0.1%). V gene TRBV5-6 combines with J gene TRBJ1-5, with a tentative D call TRBD1 (5 bases). The CDR3 loop spans 16 amino acids. V gave up 0 bases and J gave up 5 bases, with 15 bases separating them. Germline V gives CDR1 SGHDT, CDR2 YYEEEE. CDR3: CASSLGAVRGDQPQHF. CDR3 coding DNA: TGTGCCAGCAGCTTGGGAGCAGTTCGGGGGGATCAGCCCCAGCATTTT.